The rows below give T cell receptor beta chains drawn from one sample of a study of T cell responses to AZD1222 COVID-19 vaccine. Method: immunoSEQ multiplex PCR; TCRdb's copy keeps in-frame clones and lacks some. The sample shows 150,000 to 180,000 clones, about 85% of them seen only once. This specimen consisted of peripheral blood, obtained on day 0 of AZD1222 vaccination. These receptors originate from an adult in good health. Each CDR3 is given with its conserved first and last residue. Each record gives: V gene, J gene, clone size, D gene, CDR3 protein, CDR3 DNA. D genes are given only for firm matches. Clone size is given for some rows only: seen once, a few or many times, or a class if the clone is expanded.

TRBV28	TRBJ1-3	.	.	CASTGAGNTIYF	TGTGCCAGCACAGGGGCTGGAAACACCATATATTTT
TRBV11-2	TRBJ2-2	.	TRBD2	CASSPQGLAGTGELFF	TGTGCCAGCAGCCCCCAGGGACTAGCTGGCACCGGGGAGCTGTTTTTT
TRBV7-2	TRBJ1-2	.	.	CASSFGTSGGYTF	TGTGCCAGCAGCTTCGGGACATCGGGAGGCTACACCTTC
TRBV7-6	TRBJ2-3	.	TRBD2	CASSSQPGLAGGTDTQYF	TGTGCCAGCAGCTCCCAACCGGGACTAGCGGGGGGCACAGATACGCAGTATTTT
TRBV19	TRBJ2-7	.	TRBD1	CASSISGQVYEQYF	TGTGCCAGTAGTATCTCGGGACAGGTCTACGAGCAGTACTTC
TRBV7-8	TRBJ2-7	.	.	CASLRDEGYEQYF	TGTGCCAGCTTGAGGGACGAGGGGTACGAGCAGTACTTC
TRBV6-5	TRBJ1-2	.	.	CASYRTVQKNYGYTF	TGTGCCAGCTACCGCACGGTCCAGAAGAACTATGGCTACACCTTC
TRBV10-3	TRBJ2-3	.	.	CAISEAGGRGADTQYF	TGTGCCATCAGTGAGGCAGGGGGGCGGGGTGCAGATACGCAGTATTTT
TRBV28	TRBJ1-2	.	.	CASSYRGVGYGYTF	TGTGCCAGCAGTTATAGGGGAGTGGGCTATGGCTACACCTTC
TRBV18	TRBJ2-6	.	TRBD1	CASSPREGGQGGSGANVLTF	TGTGCCAGCTCACCAAGAGAAGGAGGACAGGGAGGATCTGGGGCCAACGTCCTGACTTTC
TRBV21-1	TRBJ1-1	.	.	CASSKVGRVTPNTEAFF	TGTGCCAGCAGCAAAGTTGGCAGGGTAACCCCGAACACTGAAGCTTTCTTT
TRBV5-1	TRBJ1-1	.	TRBD1	CASSLTGQLNTEAFF	TGCGCCAGCAGCTTAACGGGACAGTTGAACACTGAAGCTTTCTTT
TRBV6-5	TRBJ1-1	.	.	CASSTNPNTEAFF	TGTGCCAGCAGCACAAACCCGAACACTGAAGCTTTCTTT
TRBV18	TRBJ2-2	.	TRBD1	CASSPGGSYTGELFF	TGTGCCAGCTCCCCAGGGGGCTCGTACACCGGGGAGCTGTTTTTT
TRBV27	TRBJ1-6	.	.	CASSLVDRRNSPLHF	TGTGCCAGCAGTTTAGTAGACAGGAGGAATTCACCCCTCCACTTT
TRBV6-5	TRBJ2-2	.	.	CASSYFRDGELFF	TGTGCCAGCAGTTACTTTCGGGATGGGGAGCTGTTTTTT
TRBV10-3	TRBJ1-1	.	.	CAISGGENTEAFF	TGTGCCATCAGTGGAGGGGAAAACACTGAAGCTTTCTTT
TRBV6-6	TRBJ1-2	few	.	CASSYDDLLSYGYTF	TGTGCCAGCAGTTACGATGACCTTCTCAGCTATGGCTACACCTTC
TRBV11-2	TRBJ2-7	.	TRBD1	CASTLQGGYEQYF	TGTGCCAGCACCTTACAGGGGGGCTACGAGCAGTACTTC
TRBV5-1	TRBJ1-2	.	.	CASSPKSPGTYSNTYGYTF	TGCGCCAGCAGTCCAAAAAGTCCCGGGACATATTCAAATACCTATGGCTACACCTTC
TRBV6-6	TRBJ1-5	.	.	CASRGGLGQPQHF	TGTGCCAGCAGGGGGGGCCTAGGCCAGCCCCAGCATTTT
TRBV7-8	TRBJ2-4	.	TRBD1	CASSLEGRGLNIQYF	TGTGCCAGCAGCTTAGAGGGCAGGGGGTTAAACATTCAGTACTTC
TRBV5-1	TRBJ2-3	.	TRBD1	CASTDRDRDRTDTQYF	TGCGCCAGCACAGACCGGGACAGGGATCGCACAGATACGCAGTATTTT
TRBV6-6	TRBJ1-6	once	TRBD1	CASSQTGVSSYNSPLHF	TGTGCCAGCAGTCAGACAGGGGTTAGCTCCTATAATTCACCCCTCCACTTT
TRBV10-3	TRBJ1-6	.	.	CAISEQPSSYNSPLHF	TGTGCCATCAGTGAACAGCCGAGCTCCTATAATTCACCCCTCCACTTT
TRBV9	TRBJ2-6	.	TRBD1	CASSIRQGSSGANVLTF	TGTGCCAGCAGCATCAGACAGGGGAGCTCTGGGGCCAACGTCCTGACTTTC
TRBV9	TRBJ2-2	.	.	CASSVGQASGGELFF	TGTGCCAGCAGCGTAGGGCAGGCCTCTGGCGGGGAGCTGTTTTTT
TRBV27	TRBJ1-6	.	.	CASSLEGLDNSPLHF	TGTGCCAGCAGTTTGGAGGGTTTAGATAATTCACCCCTCCACTTT
TRBV28	TRBJ2-7	.	.	CASSSGYLYEQYF	TGTGCCAGCAGTTCAGGGTATCTCTACGAGCAGTACTTC
TRBV13	TRBJ1-1	few	.	CASSPSGGNTEAFF	TGTGCCAGCAGCCCCTCTGGGGGGAACACTGAAGCTTTCTTT
TRBV6-1	TRBJ2-7	.	TRBD1	CASSEAQTGAYEQYF	TGTGCCAGCAGTGAAGCCCAGACAGGGGCCTACGAGCAGTACTTC